The clone carrying this T cell receptor (beta chain) appeared many times. Its matching antigen is unknown. This entry is derived from a study of spatial heterogeneity in lung cancer. Study-wide background: Each time, sequencing found more beta-chain sequences than alpha-chain sequences.

This sample's time point: sample taken at primary tumor resection. Without sorting, whole RNA was sequenced from tumor, nontumor lung or frozen PBMC. A total of roughly 72 untreated early-stage non-small cell lung cancer patients served as donors. Trimming shortened V by 7 bases and J by 0 bases, and 21 bases separated the two germline ends. Germline V gives CDR1 SGHTA, CDR2 FQGTGA. There are 17 residues in the CDR3. In the library, each TCR cDNA molecule bore its own unique molecular identifier. MiXCR was run by TCRdb on the 5' RACE reads, yielding one entry per CDR3 protein. The sample holds roughly 14,000 distinct CDR3 sequences, around 10% seen once. General observations from the study: Ubiquitous expanded tumor TCRs were seen in blood more at resection than at follow-up.

The chain carries TRBV7-3 and TRBJ1-1; perhaps TRBD1 as D (5 bases). The sequences come from PBMCs, collected at surgery. The TCR was taken from a male donor with early-stage non-small cell lung cancer. CDR3 protein: CASTRTMGRAMNTEAFF. The CDR3, as DNA: TGTGCCAGCACCCGGACAATGGGCAGGGCTATGAACACTGAAGCTTTCTTT.